Listed below are T cell receptor beta chains from one sample, sequenced in a study of T cell responses to AZD1222 COVID-19 vaccine. Clones were sequenced by immunoSEQ multiplex PCR, and TCRdb holds only the in-frame ones, with some missing. The repertoire holds fewer than 250,000 clones, with almost 95% as singletons. The specimen was peripheral blood, collected on day 0 of AZD1222 vaccination. The receptors here all came from an adult in good health. The CDR3 runs from the conserved cysteine through the conserved F or W. Fields, in order: D gene, J gene, V gene, CDR3 DNA, CDR3 protein. D genes are given only for firm matches.

D: .
J: TRBJ1-6
V: TRBV14
DNA: TGTGCCAGCAAACAGGGTAATTCACCCCTCCACTTT
CDR3: CASKQGNSPLHF

D: .
J: TRBJ2-5
V: TRBV7-8
DNA: TGTGCCAGCAGCACTCGCCCGACTCTTTCCCAAGAGACCCAGTACTTC
CDR3: CASSTRPTLSQETQYF

D: TRBD1
J: TRBJ1-2
V: TRBV30
DNA: TGTGCCTGGAGTCAGGGGGCCGATGGCTACACCTTC
CDR3: CAWSQGADGYTF

D: .
J: TRBJ1-4
V: TRBV15
DNA: TGTGCCACCAGCGGAGGGGTCTCCGATGAAAAACTGTTTTTT
CDR3: CATSGGVSDEKLFF

D: TRBD1
J: TRBJ1-3
V: TRBV18
DNA: TGTGCCAGCTCAGCCGACAGGGAAGACACCATATATTTT
CDR3: CASSADREDTIYF

D: TRBD1
J: TRBJ1-5
V: TRBV15
DNA: TGTGCCACCAGCAGAGATGGACAGGGTAGTTTGAATCAGCCCCAGCATTTT
CDR3: CATSRDGQGSLNQPQHF

D: TRBD2
J: TRBJ2-2
V: TRBV6-5
DNA: TGTGCCCTAGGGAGGGGACTCTCGACCGGGGAGCTGTTTTTT
CDR3: CALGRGLSTGELFF

D: .
J: TRBJ1-1
V: TRBV27
DNA: TGTGCCAGCAGCCAAGAAGTGATGGACACTGAAGCTTTCTTT
CDR3: CASSQEVMDTEAFF

D: .
J: TRBJ1-5
V: TRBV24-1
DNA: TGTGCCACCAGTGATTCCCTGGACAGCGGCAATCAGCCCCAGCATTTT
CDR3: CATSDSLDSGNQPQHF

D: .
J: TRBJ1-1
V: TRBV6-5
DNA: TGTGCCAGCAGCATTACACACGTGAACACTGAAGCTTTCTTT
CDR3: CASSITHVNTEAFF

D: .
J: TRBJ1-2
V: TRBV15
DNA: TGTGCCACCAGCAGAGGTCCCTCAACGAGCTACACCTTC
CDR3: CATSRGPSTSYTF

D: .
J: TRBJ2-2
V: TRBV1
DNA: TGCACCAGCAGCCAAGTTTTGCTAGCGGGGGGGCCGGGAACCGGGGAGCTGTTTTTT
CDR3: CTSSQVLLAGGPGTGELFF

D: .
J: TRBJ1-2
V: TRBV19
DNA: TGTGCCAGTACCGGGGGTTCTGGCTACACCTTC
CDR3: CASTGGSGYTF